Presented here are 16 T cell receptor beta chains from one specimen sequenced in a study of monozygotic twins with inflammatory bowel disease. Using the 5' RACE reads, TCRdb records one entry per CDR3 protein without DNA. The clone table shows some 160,000 distinct CDR3 sequences, with the ten largest holding 6.5% to 9%. The sample consisted of blood. The receptor source for this set is a human donor with ulcerative colitis or Crohn's disease, or a healthy co-twin of an affected twin (not recorded which).

The V and J genes are TRBV7-2 and TRBJ2-2; TCRdb proposes TRBD2, but this gene call is untestable without DNA. There are 16 residues in the CDR3. Germline loops: CDR1 SGHTA, CDR2 FQGNSA. CDR3 amino acids: CASNLPGLSPGGELFF.

This chain uses TRBV5-1 with TRBJ2-2; the TCRdb D gene call, TRBD2, has no DNA to confirm it. The CDR3 totals 18 residues. CDR1 and CDR2 (germline): SGHRS, YFSETQ. The CDR3 is CASSILRGTSRDTGELFF.

J is TRBJ1-1 and V is TRBV20-1. CDR1 is DFQATT and CDR2 is SNEGSKA in the germline V gene (reference sequence). The CDR3 length is 11 residues. The CDR3 loop reads CSATGATEAFF.

The chain couples TRBV5-1 to TRBJ1-1. The germline gives CDR1 SGHRS, CDR2 YFSETQ. The CDR3 has 16 residues. CDR3: CASSLGTATRDPEAFF.

The chain uses TRBV11-1 and TRBJ2-5; as DNA is missing, the TRBD2 call by TCRdb cannot be tested. Germline assignment: CDR1 SGHAT and CDR2 FQDESV (reference sequence). The CDR3 consists of 16 residues. The chain's CDR3 is CASSSLTRTPQETQYF.

The chain uses TRBV20-1 and TRBJ2-3; lacking DNA, the TRBD2 call made by TCRdb goes unchecked. The CDR3 has 15 residues. Germline V gene sequence: CDR1 DFQATT, CDR2 SNEGSKA (reference sequence). The CDR3 here is CSAQRRRQFGDTQYF.

This chain links TRBV12-3 or TRBV12-4 with TRBJ2-3; TCRdb lists TRBD2, though no DNA is available to test this call. CDR3 size: 16 residues. CDR3 region: CASSLLREGRTDTQYF.

V and J are TRBV28 and TRBJ1-2; the D call from TCRdb, TRBD1, cannot be confirmed without DNA. The CDR3 has 14 amino acids. Germline V CDR1 and CDR2: MDHEN, SYDVKM. The CDR3 reads CASSLGQGAYGYTF.

The chain is built from TRBV28 and TRBJ1-2; absent DNA, TCRdb's TRBD1 call cannot be checked. Germline V CDR1 and CDR2: MDHEN, SYDVKM. The CDR3 has 15 residues. CDR3 sequence reads: CASIRGGGAYYGYTF.

This rearrangement joins TRBV12-3 or TRBV12-4 to TRBJ1-1. The CDR3 consists of 13 residues. This CDR3 reads CASSSGGLGEAFF.

The V call is TRBV11-2, the J call TRBJ1-2; TCRdb's D call of TRBD1 is untestable without DNA. The CDR3 length is 17 residues. Germline V CDR1 and CDR2: SGHAT, FQNNGV. The CDR3 sequence is CASSLGRRTGIWNGYTF.

V gene TRBV5-5 combines with J gene TRBJ1-2. Germline loops: CDR1 SGHKS, CDR2 YYEKEE (reference sequence). The CDR3 spans 15 residues. CDR3: CASSEGPSSAYGYTF.

The gene calls are TRBV11-2 and TRBJ1-1; the TRBD1 assignment by TCRdb is unverifiable without DNA. Per germline, CDR1 SGHAT and CDR2 FQNNGV. This CDR3 spans 14 amino acids. CDR3: CASSFRGVNTEAFF.

J is TRBJ2-1 and V is TRBV5-1. Germline V gene data show CDR1 as SGHRS and CDR2 as YFSETQ. The CDR3 extends over 17 amino acids. CDR3 amino acids: CASSLAKTTSSYNEQFF.

This CDR3 is CASSPPDAYNEQFF. This rearrangement joins TRBV11-2 to TRBJ2-1. From germline, CDR1 is SGHAT and CDR2 FQNNGV. The CDR3 has 14 amino acids.

The rearrangement joins TRBV5-1 to TRBJ2-7. The germline gives CDR1 SGHRS, CDR2 YFSETQ. The CDR3 extends over 12 amino acids. This chain's CDR3 is CASSLTLGEQYF.